These 26 T cell receptor beta chains came from one sample sequenced in a study of cytomegalovirus exposure and HLA in healthy donors. PCR primers comprised 60 Vbeta and 13 Jbeta primers. The assay was immunoSEQ multiplex PCR, and TCRdb's table has in-frame clones only and misses some. The sample has approximately 150,000 clones; 78% are singletons. The sequenced sample was PBMCs. The receptors here all came from a woman in her 40s in good health and CMV-seropositive.

This CDR3 reads CAPRTYEQYF. CDR3 nucleotide sequence: TGTGCCCCCCGCACGTACGAGCAGTACTTC. The V gene is TRBV15, the J gene TRBJ2-7; D not certain. V lost 11 bases and J lost 4, with 9 bases in between. The germline V gene encodes CDR1 LNHNV and CDR2 YYDKDF (reference sequence). This CDR3 has 10 residues.

The CDR3 DNA sequence: TGTGCCAGCTCACCAGCCGGGGATGACTATGGCTACACCTTC. Translated: CASSPAGDDYGYTF. J is TRBJ1-2 and V is TRBV18; unclear D gene. Trimming took off 2 bases at V and 3 bases at J, with 10 bases between the two ends. The length of the CDR3 is 14 residues. Per germline, CDR1 KGHSH and CDR2 LQKENI.

The gene calls are TRBV7-2 and TRBJ2-2; weak D call: TRBD2 (7 bases). Germline assignment: CDR1 SGHTA and CDR2 FQGNSA. V lost 5 bases and J lost 2, with 15 bases in between. This CDR3 is 16 amino acids long. As DNA, the CDR3 is TGTGCCAGCAGCCCCTATCCGGGGGGCAACACCGGGGAGCTGTTTTTT. This sequence encodes CASSPYPGGNTGELFF.

This sequence joins TRBV29-1 and TRBJ2-1, with 13 bases fitting TRBD2. Trimming at V came to 2 bases and at J to 4 bases, leaving 2 bases not matched to a gene. This CDR3 is 15 amino acids long. Germline assignment: CDR1 SQVTM and CDR2 ANQGSEA. The CDR3 spells CSVERTSGSYNEQFF. The CDR3 bases are TGCAGCGTTGAAAGGACTAGCGGGAGTTACAATGAGCAGTTCTTC.

The genes are TRBV7-8 and TRBJ1-1; TRBD1 aligns across 9 bases. The germline V gene has CDR1 SGHVS and CDR2 FQNEAQ. Losses at the gene ends were 5 bases for V and 1 base for J; bases not matched to a gene: 5. CDR3 length equals 15 residues. The CDR3 nucleotides are TGTGCCAGCAGCCCCTCGGACAGGGGGAACACTGAAGCTTTCTTT. It is translated as CASSPSDRGNTEAFF.

The chain joins TRBV5-1 to TRBJ2-2; 12 bases are a match to TRBD2. Germline CDR1 is SGHRS and CDR2 is YFSETQ. V gave up 1 base and J gave up 0 bases; unmatched junction bases: 4. This CDR3 contains 18 residues. The CDR3 DNA reads as TGCGCCAGCAGCTTGACGCTAGCGGGAGGGCCGAACACCGGGGAGCTGTTTTTT. The encoded protein is CASSLTLAGGPNTGELFF.

V usage is TRBV27 and J usage is TRBJ2-1, with 14 bases that match TRBD2. Germline assignment: CDR1 MNHEY and CDR2 SMNVEV (reference sequence). The CDR3 is made up of 17 amino acids. V shed 5 bases, J shed 4 bases, and the junction held 7 bases outside the gene matches. CDR3: CASSPGTSGSEYNEQFF. The CDR3 DNA is TGTGCCAGCAGTCCGGGGACTAGCGGGAGCGAGTACAATGAGCAGTTCTTC.

The chain is built from TRBV4-1 and TRBJ2-7; 9 bases are a match to TRBD1. Germline-derived CDR1 and CDR2 are MGHRA and YSYEKL. The CDR3 is 16 amino acids. V trimming: 3 bases; J trimming: 4 bases; junction bases outside the gene matches: 10. CDR3 sequence: CASSHGTPGQGYEQYF. The CDR3 nucleotides read TGCGCCAGCAGCCACGGAACTCCGGGACAGGGATACGAGCAGTACTTC.

The V and J genes are TRBV29-1 and TRBJ1-1; D may be TRBD1 (6 bases). The V gene's germline CDR1 is SQVTM and CDR2 ANQGSEA. The CDR3 spans 12 residues. V was shortened by 6 bases and J by 1 base, with 9 bases between the two germline ends. The CDR3 nucleotides read TGCAGCGTCGGACAGCCGAACACTGAAGCTTTCTTT. Encoded protein: CSVGQPNTEAFF.

The chain is built from TRBV2 and TRBJ1-4; D is undetermined. Germline CDR1 is SNHLY and CDR2 is FYNNEI. The CDR3 totals 16 residues. V gave up 3 bases and J gave up 0 bases, with 11 bases separating them. The CDR3 coding sequence is TGTGCCAGCAGTGACCCGGGGAGGGCAACTAATGAAAAACTGTTTTTT. Translating gives CASSDPGRATNEKLFF.

This clone was seen more than once but under ten times. J is TRBJ2-3 and V is TRBV5-1; possible D gene TRBD2, 7 bases. Germline-derived CDR1 and CDR2 are SGHRS and YFSETQ. V was cut by 4 bases and J by 4 bases, with 19 bases left in between. This CDR3 contains 16 residues. CDR3 nucleotide sequence: TGCGCCAGCAGCGTCGCTTTGGGGGGGGGCGCAGATACGCAGTATTTT. Translating it yields CASSVALGGGADTQYF. The full variable domain, completed using reference TRBV5-1 and TRBJ2-3, is KAGVTQTPRYLIKTRGQQVTLSCSPISGHRSVSWYQQTPGQGLQFLFEYFSETQRNKGNFPGRFSGRQFSNSRSEMNVSTLELGDSALYLCASSVALGGGADTQYFGPGTRLTVL.

This chain links TRBV5-5 with TRBJ1-4, with 7 bases identical to TRBD1. The CDR3 has 15 residues. V was clipped by 5 bases and J by 0 bases; unmatched bases: 4. Germline V gene data show CDR1 as SGHKS and CDR2 as YYEKEE (reference sequence). CDR3 nucleotides: TGTGCCAGCAGGCGTCAGGGGGCAACTAATGAAAAACTGTTTTTT. Amino acid sequence: CASRRQGATNEKLFF.

The J gene is TRBJ1-2, the V gene TRBV5-4; no reliable D call. Deletions cut 7 bases from V and 8 bases from J, with 18 bases between. CDR1 SGHNT and CDR2 YYREEE come from the germline V gene (reference sequence). This CDR3 is 13 amino acids long. CDR3 region: CASGAASMVGYTF. The CDR3 DNA reads TGTGCCAGCGGAGCAGCCAGCATGGTGGGCTACACCTTC.

The V call is TRBV5-1, the J call TRBJ2-1; 9 bases are a match to TRBD2. In germline, CDR1 is SGHRS, CDR2 YFSETQ. This CDR3 comprises 16 residues. V gave up 0 bases and J gave up 5 bases; unmatched junction bases: 6. The CDR3 coding sequence is TGCGCCAGCAGCTTGGAAGGACTAGCGTTTGACAATGAGCAGTTCTTC. Its translation: CASSLEGLAFDNEQFF.

The V and J genes are TRBV11-2 and TRBJ1-1, with 8 bases lining up with TRBD1. CDR3 length equals 14 residues. Germline V gives CDR1 SGHAT, CDR2 FQNNGV. The V gene end was trimmed by 1 base and the J gene end by 7 bases; junction bases not matched to a gene: 5. The CDR3 sequence is CASSLAGGPGEAFF. Here the CDR3 DNA reads TGTGCCAGCAGCTTAGCAGGGGGCCCGGGTGAAGCTTTCTTT. Using reference TRBV11-2 and TRBJ1-1 for the parts outside the CDR3, the full variable domain is EAGVAQSPRYKIIEKRQSVAFWCNPISGHATLYWYQQILGQGPKLLIQFQNNGVVDDSQLPKDRFSAERLKGVDSTLKIQPAKLEDSAVYLCASSLAGGPGEAFFGQGTRLTVV.

This clone came up once. The rearrangement joins TRBV7-9 to TRBJ2-1; maybe TRBD2 (5 bases). The germline V and J ends were trimmed by 3 bases and 16 bases, with 22 bases remaining between them. This CDR3 comprises 14 residues. Looked up from germline, CDR1 is SEHNR and CDR2 is FQNEAQ (reference sequence). The CDR3 protein is CASSLSLGALEGFF. The DNA of the CDR3 is TGTGCCAGCAGCTTGTCGCTGGGAGCCCTCGAGGGATTCTTC.

The V and J genes are TRBV10-3 and TRBJ2-7, with TRBD2 matching over 7 bases. This CDR3 contains 12 residues. The junction had 3 bases not matched to a gene; V was cut back by 3 bases and J by 7 bases. In germline, CDR1 is ENHRY, CDR2 SYGVKD. The CDR3 region has the DNA TGTGCCATCAGTGAAGGGAGGGTTGAGCAGTACTTC. Protein sequence: CAISEGRVEQYF.

The chain links TRBV18 to TRBJ2-7; D is perhaps TRBD1 (6 bases). Trimming shortened V by 6 bases and J by 2 bases, and 11 bases separated the two germline ends. From germline, CDR1 is KGHSH and CDR2 LQKENI. The CDR3 covers 13 residues. The CDR3 loop reads CASSLGQTYEQYF. The DNA for the CDR3 is TGTGCCAGCTCCCTCGGACAGACCTACGAGCAGTACTTC.

The chain employs TRBV6-1 and TRBJ1-1, with a tentative D call TRBD1 (5 bases). Germline V gene lookup returns CDR1 MNHNS and CDR2 SASEGT. CDR3 size: 14 residues. Trimming stripped 7 bases from V and 1 base from J, with 13 bases between. This CDR3 reads CASIGRQKNTEAFF. The CDR3 coding sequence is TGTGCCAGCATTGGCAGACAGAAGAACACTGAAGCTTTCTTT.

This rearrangement joins TRBV18 to TRBJ1-1; D perhaps matches TRBD1 (5 bases). Germline CDR1 reads KGHSH; CDR2 reads LQKENI. The length of the CDR3 is 13 residues. Trimming removed 5 bases from V and 1 base from J, with 8 bases in between. This chain's CDR3 is CASSAGGNTEAFF. CDR3 sequence (DNA): TGTGCCAGCTCAGCGGGGGGGAACACTGAAGCTTTCTTT. Combining the CDR3 with reference TRBV18 and TRBJ1-1 gives the whole variable domain NAGVMQNPRHLVRRRGQEARLRCSPMKGHSHVYWYRQLPEEGLKFMVYLQKENIIDESGMPKERFSAEFPKEGPSILRIQQVVRGDSAAYFCASSAGGNTEAFFGQGTRLTVV.

The V call is TRBV15, the J call TRBJ2-3, with D tentatively TRBD2 (5 bases). Trimming stripped 2 bases from V and 1 base from J, with 16 bases between. The CDR3 has 17 residues. Per the germline V gene, CDR1 is LNHNV and CDR2 is YYDKDF (reference sequence). CDR3 in DNA: TGTGCCACCAGCAGAAAAACCGGACTCATGGGCACAGATACGCAGTATTTT. As protein: CATSRKTGLMGTDTQYF.

This clone was recorded only once. The CDR3 protein is CASSIGDSHYEQYF. The CDR3, as DNA: TGTGCCAGTAGTATCGGGGACAGCCACTACGAGCAGTACTTC. The V call is TRBV19, the J call TRBJ2-7; TRBD1 aligns across 7 bases. Unmatched junction bases numbered 5, after V lost 3 bases and J lost 3 bases. In germline, CDR1 is LNHDA, CDR2 SQIVND (reference sequence). The CDR3 is made up of 14 amino acids.

The chain links TRBV19 to TRBJ2-7; the match to TRBD2 covers 7 bases. The CDR3 covers 15 residues. Trimming at V came to 5 bases and at J to 0 bases, leaving 7 bases not matched to a gene. Looked up from germline, CDR1 is LNHDA and CDR2 is SQIVND (reference sequence). The CDR3 spells CASSGALADSYEQYF. The CDR3 DNA is TGTGCCAGTAGTGGGGCTCTAGCGGACTCCTACGAGCAGTACTTC.

V and J are TRBV5-6 and TRBJ1-1; maybe TRBD1 (6 bases). CDR3 length: 13 amino acids. Per the germline V gene, CDR1 is SGHDT and CDR2 is YYEEEE. The V gene lost 4 bases and the J gene lost 6 bases, with 13 bases spanning the gap. The CDR3 region is CASSIWGGPEAFF. CDR3 DNA sequence: TGTGCCAGCAGCATATGGGGGGGCCCTGAAGCTTTCTTT.

This chain joins TRBV5-6 and TRBJ2-6, with TRBD1 identical over 7 bases. The length of the CDR3 is 15 residues. CDR1 and CDR2 from the germline V gene are SGHDT and YYEEEE. Trimming cost V 0 bases and J 9 bases; bases outside gene matches: 6. CDR3 in amino acids: CASSLEAGGGNVLTF. CDR3 sequence (DNA): TGTGCCAGCAGCTTGGAGGCAGGGGGTGGCAACGTCCTGACTTTC.

The chain combines TRBV6-1 with TRBJ2-5; 8 bases align to TRBD1. Trimming at V came to 6 bases and at J to 2 bases, leaving 8 bases not matched to a gene. The CDR3 consists of 15 residues. Germline V lookup: CDR1 MNHNS, CDR2 SASEGT. The CDR3 region is CASSRPTGAQETQYF. Written as DNA, the CDR3 is TGTGCCAGCAGCAGACCGACAGGGGCTCAAGAGACCCAGTACTTC.